This T cell receptor (beta chain) was recovered during a study of blood T cell repertoires in COVID-19. Study-wide context: Spain, Italy and the United States supplied samples that represented acute and convalescent COVID-19. PBMCs, B-cell-depleted T cells, or T cells were the source of the cDNA or gDNA that made up the material.

The authors' processing: From reference gene primer amplification, estimates of nucleated cell counts were derived. This table comes from immunoSEQ multiplex PCR, and its TCRdb copy is limited to in-frame clones, with some not included. The V and J calls and the clone size are those of that table, but D and trimming were determined from the DNA. The sample contains 200,000 to 250,000 clones, about 85% of which appear only once. V dropped 0 bases and J dropped 6; count of bases not matched to a gene: 12. CDR3 length: 16 amino acids. Germline lookup yields CDR1 SGDLS and CDR2 YYNGEE. The J gene is TRBJ2-7, the V gene TRBV9; 7 nucleotides align to TRBD2. This receptor was identified in a woman aged 18 to 35 who had recovered from COVID-19. Sequencing was done on a sample of peripheral blood. The CDR3 loop is CASSVVPGAGAREQYF. The CDR3 bases are TGTGCCAGCAGCGTAGTCCCTGGGGCGGGAGCTCGCGAGCAGTACTTC.